The source of this TCR beta chain is a study of T-cell memory formation after mild COVID-19 (dated by TCRdb to the early 2020s). Concerning the study at large: TCR sequence clusters from the two donors were largely donor specific. In two donors, T-cell clones that expanded and contracted after mild COVID-19 were followed by sequencing TCRalpha and TCRbeta repertoires longitudinally. Two young, previously healthy adult volunteers made up the cohort, one male and one female.

The research as a whole found: SARS-CoV-2 specificity of the second-wave clones peaking on day 37 was not confirmed. Some responding clones were detected in pre-infection memory, which suggested that pre-existing cross-reactive memory T cells had joined the SARS-CoV-2 response. The study included only a couple of mild cases, and larger cohorts that include severe cases with pre-infection samples were judged to be necessary. Contracting CD4+ clones were found mainly in CM and EM memory subsets, while CD8+ clones were enriched in EMRA. Balanced CD4/CD8 phenotypes were observed for clones contracting from day 15 to 85, whereas a bias towards CD4+ was observed for a second wave of clones expanding from day 15 to 37.

This clonotype was counted between two and nine times. There is no known antigen for this receptor. The sample holds no much larger clone one base away, and base qualities are not on file. Ficoll-Paque density gradient centrifugation was used to isolate PBMCs. TCRdb lists the instrument as Illumina NovaSeq 6000. Using 5'RACE with constant-segment primers, TCRalpha and TCRbeta cDNA libraries were constructed, with sample barcodes and unique molecular identifiers added in the process. RNA was extracted from every sample with Trizol reagent. Amplification of the libraries took two PCR steps, and the second step added a second sample barcode plus Illumina TruSeq adapters. Libraries were sequenced on an Illumina NovaSeq with 2 x 150 bp paired-end reads. From the authors' description of their analysis: Reads were demultiplexed and collapsed into UMI-guided consensus sequences with migec v1.2.7. Using mixcr v2.1.11, the UMI consensuses were aligned to TRA and TRB V and J templates and assembled into clonotypes. Expanded or contracted clonotypes were those called significant by both edgeR and NoisET, with noise models trained on biological replicates. For edgeR calls, the cutoffs were a false discovery rate-adjusted p below 0.01 and a log2 fold-change threshold of 1. As an exploratory analysis of dynamics, PCA with hierarchical clustering was applied to max-normalized trajectories of the 1000 most abundant clonotypes. Separately sequenced CD4+ and CD8+ repertoires were used to assign the CD4 or CD8 phenotype of responding clones. TCRdb's own reprocessing of the public reads used fastp at Q25 and MiXCR and kept productive beta chains. Records with the same CDR3 protein are collapsed into one entry carrying the most frequent genes and DNA. For this entry, the V and J calls and clone size follow TCRdb and not the study's own pipeline. The sample has 200,000 to 250,000 distinct CDR3 sequences on record, roughly 27% of them singletons. The ten largest clonotypes hold over 9.5% of the sample.

The receptor was isolated from an adult woman who had mild COVID-19 (a few samples of this study predate the infection). The sample titles of this study are shuffled in the database, so cell type and time point are left out; the donor was told from shared clones. Sample: PBMCs or a T cell subset sorted from them (not recorded which).

The CDR3 region reads CASSAPKGGTSGGAGETQYF. In nucleotides, the sequence is TGTGCCAGCAGTGCCCCTAAGGGGGGGACTAGCGGGGGGGCCGGAGAGACCCAGTACTTC. Recombination linked TRBV2 to TRBJ2-5; 16 of the junction bases match TRBD2. The germline V gene yields SNHLY for CDR1 and FYNNEI for CDR2. Trimming removed 4 bases from V and 4 bases from J; the gene matches leave 15 bases unexplained. The CDR3 contains 20 residues, cysteine and phenylalanine counted. Only CDR3 DNA is held: 60 bases, read in frame from base 1. Here the CDR3 is joined to the reference TRBV2 and TRBJ2-5 genes, and the full variable domain is: EPEVTQTPSHQVTQMGQEVILRCVPISNHLYFYWYRQILGQKVEFLVSFYNNEISEKSEIFDDQFSVERPDGSNFTLKIRSTKLEDSAMYFCASSAPKGGTSGGAGETQYFGPGTRLLVL.